This is a list of T cell receptor beta chains from one sample in a study of shared clonotypes between healthy human individuals. TCRdb keeps only in-frame clones here, not all; method: immunoSEQ multiplex PCR. The sample includes approximately 2,000,000 clones, around 92% seen only once; the top ten take approximately 0.39%. Sample: naive CD4+ T cells from PBMCs. The receptors here all came from a young man in good health. Some clones in this sample may be carry-over from other donors' samples. CDR3s include the opening cysteine and the closing phenylalanine or tryptophan. Each record gives: clone size, V gene, D gene, J gene, CDR3 DNA, CDR3 protein. D genes are given only for firm matches. Some rows have no size entry. The others give once, few or many, or a class for an expanded clone.

>NA|TRBV7-9|NA|TRBJ2-5
TGTGCCAGCAATCGAGATATCGGGACCCAGTACTTC
CASNRDIGTQYF
>NA|TRBV11-2|NA|TRBJ2-2
TGTGCCAGCAGCTTTGGACACACCGGGGAGCTGTTTTTT
CASSFGHTGELFF
>once|TRBV5-1|NA|TRBJ2-2
TGCGCCAGCTCTGGAACGGGGGCCGAGACCGGGGAGCTGTTTTTT
CASSGTGAETGELFF
>NA|TRBV2|NA|TRBJ2-6
TGTGCCAGCAGCCTGCAGGGTCCGGGGGCCAACGTCCTGACTTTC
CASSLQGPGANVLTF
>NA|TRBV5-1|TRBD2|TRBJ2-7
TGCGCCAGCAGCTTGGTAACTAGCGGGAGCTACGAGCAGTACTTC
CASSLVTSGSYEQYF
>once|TRBV5-1|TRBD2|TRBJ2-3
TGCGCCAGCAGCCAGCGGGAGGGCCAAGATACGCAGTATTTT
CASSQREGQDTQYF
>once|TRBV5-1|NA|TRBJ1-4
TGCGCCAGCAGCTCCGCTGACATGGGGGAAAAACTGTTTTTT
CASSSADMGEKLFF
>NA|TRBV28|NA|TRBJ2-7
TGTGCCAGCAGGCCGGGGCCACGTTCCGAGCAGTACTTC
CASRPGPRSEQYF
>NA|TRBV6-1|NA|TRBJ1-1
TGTGCCAGCAGTGAACCCTACGAAACTGAAGCTTTCTTT
CASSEPYETEAFF
>few|TRBV25-1|TRBD1|TRBJ2-1
TGTGCCAGCAGTGACCTCGGGGACAGGACCTACAATGAGCAGTTCTTC
CASSDLGDRTYNEQFF
>NA|TRBV2|NA|TRBJ1-1
TGTGCCAGCAGGATACAGGGCAACACTGAAGCTTTCTTT
CASRIQGNTEAFF
>NA|TRBV29-1|NA|TRBJ2-3
TGCAGCGTTGAAGACAGGGGTGGGGCAGATACGCAGTATTTT
CSVEDRGGADTQYF
>NA|TRBV7-2|NA|TRBJ1-4
TGTGCCAGCAGCTTAGTCCCCTTGGATGAAAAACTGTTTTTT
CASSLVPLDEKLFF
>NA|TRBV7-9|TRBD1|TRBJ1-2
TGTGCCAGCAGCTCCTGGGACAGGGCCTATGGCTACACCTTC
CASSSWDRAYGYTF
>NA|TRBV6-4|TRBD2|TRBJ2-1
TGTGCCAGCAGTGACCTAGCGGGAGTCGGTGAGCAGTTCTTC
CASSDLAGVGEQFF
>NA|TRBV5-1|TRBD1|TRBJ1-1
TGCGCCAGCACCAAGGGACAGGGGGACACTGAAGCTTTCTTT
CASTKGQGDTEAFF
>few|TRBV2|NA|TRBJ2-7
TGTGCCAGAAGGGAGCAGTACTTC
CARREQYF
>once|TRBV28|NA|TRBJ2-7
TGTGCCAGCACTTCATGGAGACAGTCTATTTCCTACGAGCAGTACTTC
CASTSWRQSISYEQYF
>once|TRBV5-1|TRBD1|TRBJ2-5
TGCGCCAGCAGCGGGGCGACAGGGGGCGTCGAGACCCAGTACTTC
CASSGATGGVETQYF
>NA|TRBV10-2|TRBD2|TRBJ2-4
TGCGCCAGCAGCCCGGGGGTGGGAGGGAAGCTAGCCAAAAACATTCAGTACTTC
CASSPGVGGKLAKNIQYF
>NA|TRBV6-6|TRBD2|TRBJ2-7
TGTGCCAGCAGTTACCCAGCGGGAGGCGAGCAGTACTTC
CASSYPAGGEQYF
>NA|TRBV6-5|TRBD1|TRBJ2-7
TGTGCCAGCAGGGACCGGGACAGGGTCTACGAGCAGTACTTC
CASRDRDRVYEQYF
>once|TRBV18|NA|TRBJ2-7
TGTGCCAGCTCACTTGGCGTTGGGACTTCGAGCTCCTACGAGCAGTACTTC
CASSLGVGTSSSYEQYF
>NA|TRBV27|NA|TRBJ1-4
TGTGCCAGCAGTTTATACAGGGCTGGTGAAAAACTGTTTTTT
CASSLYRAGEKLFF
>NA|TRBV2|NA|TRBJ1-5
TGTGCCAGCATTCGGGGCCCGGGCTTGAGCAATCAGCCCCAGCATTTT
CASIRGPGLSNQPQHF
>NA|TRBV6-5|NA|TRBJ2-7
TGTGCCAGCAGCCCCAGACTAGCCTACGAGCAGTACTTC
CASSPRLAYEQYF
>NA|TRBV7-9|NA|TRBJ2-7
TGTGCCAGCAGCTTAGGTCGACAAGGCCCCTTTGGGCAGTACTTC
CASSLGRQGPFGQYF
>NA|TRBV18|TRBD1|TRBJ2-5
TGTGCCAGCTCACTACAGGGGGCGGACGCCCAAGAGACCCAGTACTTC
CASSLQGADAQETQYF
>NA|TRBV7-2|TRBD1|TRBJ1-2
TGTGCCAGCAGCCCGGACAGGGGGGATGGCTACACCTTC
CASSPDRGDGYTF
>NA|TRBV5-4|NA|TRBJ2-5
TGTGCCAGCAGCGTACCTGCGCCCCAAGAGACCCAGTACTTC
CASSVPAPQETQYF
>NA|TRBV18|NA|TRBJ2-7
TGTGCCAGCTCACCAGTAAGCGGGTTTGCCTACGAGCAGTACTTC
CASSPVSGFAYEQYF
>NA|TRBV28|NA|TRBJ1-5
TGTGCCAGCAGTTCTGGGGGTGGCAATCAGCCCCAGCATTTT
CASSSGGGNQPQHF
>NA|TRBV7-2|NA|TRBJ2-1
TGTGCCAGCAGCATTGGAGGGAGTAATAAGTTCTTC
CASSIGGSNKFF
>NA|TRBV5-4|TRBD2|TRBJ2-3
TGTGCCAGCAGCTCAAAGCGGGAGGCTGACTATACGCAGTATTTT
CASSSKREADYTQYF
>NA|TRBV5-1|TRBD1|TRBJ2-7
TGCGCCAGCAGCCACGGACAGGGAGGCGAGCAGTACTTC
CASSHGQGGEQYF
>NA|TRBV28|NA|TRBJ1-1
TGTGCCAGCAGCAGTTCGGCTCTCACAGGTTCCAATGAAGCTTTCTTT
CASSSSALTGSNEAFF
>once|TRBV28|NA|TRBJ1-2
TGTGCCAGCAGTTTATGGGACGGTGCTAACTATGGCTACACCTTC
CASSLWDGANYGYTF
>NA|TRBV19|TRBD1|TRBJ2-4
TGTGCCAGTAGTCTACAAGGACAGGGGCTAGCCAAAAACATTCAGTACTTC
CASSLQGQGLAKNIQYF
>NA|TRBV5-4|NA|TRBJ1-3
TGTGCCAGCAGCCCATTCCGGGGGGGCCGTATCGGAAACACCATATATTTT
CASSPFRGGRIGNTIYF
>NA|TRBV11-2|NA|TRBJ2-7
TGTGCCAGCAGCCTCTTCTCCTACGAGCAGTACTTC
CASSLFSYEQYF
>NA|TRBV4-3|TRBD2|TRBJ2-1
TGCGCCAGCAGCCACCTGGGTAGCGGGAGCTTGTACAATGAGCAGTTCTTC
CASSHLGSGSLYNEQFF
>once|TRBV4-1|NA|TRBJ1-1
TGCGCCAGCAGCCGGCCGCCGGGCCGCAAGGGAACGAACACTGAAGCTTTCTTT
CASSRPPGRKGTNTEAFF
>NA|TRBV7-8|TRBD2|TRBJ2-7
TGTGCCAGCAGCTTATTACTAGCGGGAGCGTACGAGCAGTACTTC
CASSLLLAGAYEQYF
>NA|TRBV7-8|NA|TRBJ2-7
TGTGCCAGCAGCTTAGTTTCCCGCGAGCAGTACTTC
CASSLVSREQYF
>NA|TRBV28|NA|TRBJ1-4
TGTGCCAGCAGTTTGAGAGGGTCTTCCAGGGGAAATGAAAAACTGTTTTTT
CASSLRGSSRGNEKLFF
>once|TRBV9|NA|TRBJ2-3
TGTGCCAGCAGCGTAAATCCCGGGGCCGTGGCAGATACGCAGTATTTT
CASSVNPGAVADTQYF
>NA|TRBV5-4|NA|TRBJ1-1
TGTGCCAGCAGCTCCCAGGGGAGGAACACTGAAGCTTTCTTT
CASSSQGRNTEAFF
>NA|TRBV5-4|TRBD2|TRBJ2-3
TGTGCCAGCAGCAGACCTAGCGGGAGTCAAGATACGCAGTATTTT
CASSRPSGSQDTQYF
>NA|TRBV2|TRBD1|TRBJ2-7
TGTGCCAGCAGTGAAAGGGGACAGATGTCCTACGAGCAGTACTTC
CASSERGQMSYEQYF
>once|TRBV11-2|NA|TRBJ1-1
TGTGCCAGCAGCCGTGCTGGAGGTCGGAACACTGAAGCTTTCTTT
CASSRAGGRNTEAFF
>NA|TRBV27|NA|TRBJ1-5
TGTGCCAGCAGTCCTAGTGAGTATAGCAATCAGCCCCAGCATTTT
CASSPSEYSNQPQHF
>NA|TRBV6-6|TRBD1|TRBJ1-5
TGTGCCAGCACCGACAGGGGGTTGTACAATCAGCCCCAGCATTTT
CASTDRGLYNQPQHF
>once|TRBV9|TRBD2|TRBJ2-1
TGTGCCAGCAGCGCGGCCCGGCTAGCGGGAGACGGTGAGCAGTTCTTC
CASSAARLAGDGEQFF
>NA|TRBV5-1|TRBD2|TRBJ2-2
TGCGCCAGCAGCGGTCAACTAGCGGGAGAACCCGGGGAGCTGTTTTTT
CASSGQLAGEPGELFF
>NA|TRBV7-9|NA|TRBJ2-7
TGTGCCAGCAGCTTAGCTGGCGGCTCCTACGAGCAGTACTTC
CASSLAGGSYEQYF
>NA|TRBV29-1|NA|TRBJ2-1
TGCAGCGTTGCCCGTTACAATGAGCAGTTCTTC
CSVARYNEQFF
>NA|TRBV28|TRBD1|TRBJ1-1
TGTGCCAGCTTGGGACAGTCGAACACTGAAGCTTTCTTT
CASLGQSNTEAFF